The sequence of this T cell receptor beta chain was determined in a study of cytomegalovirus exposure and HLA in healthy donors. Study-wide points: The study reported that TCR beta sequences accurately predicted HLA-A and HLA-B alleles in most subjects. Presence/absence analyses treated sequencing depth as roughly uniform across donors.

With regard to this clone: Its specificity is unknown.

The J segment lost 15 bases and the V segment lost 1 base, leaving 15 bases of the junction unmatched. The CDR3 consists of 15 residues. Germline V gene data show CDR1 as SGHVS and CDR2 as FQNEAQ. PCR was performed using 60 Vbeta and 13 Jbeta primers. The table came from immunoSEQ multiplex PCR; TCRdb's copy has only in-frame clones and leaves some out. The sample includes about 170,000 clones, 75% to 90% seen only once; the top ten take about 2.5%. The sequence derives from a male donor in good health and CMV-seronegative. Sequences were obtained from PBMCs. The V and J genes are TRBV7-8 and TRBJ2-4; TRBD1 matches 7 bases. The CDR3 is CASSLEGAQATSWYF. CDR3 DNA sequence: TGTGCCAGCAGCTTAGAGGGGGCACAGGCTACATCTTGGTACTTC.